The rows below give T cell receptor beta chains drawn from one sample of a study of metastatic and nonmetastatic thyroid tumors. MiXCR re-clonotyped the PCR reads for TCRdb. The sample shows about 34,000 clones, 35% of them seen only once. The sequencing sample was made of tumor tissue. These receptors originate from a female donor with papillary thyroid cancer or a benign thyroid nodule (not recorded which). Some clones in this sample may be carry-over from other donors' samples. CDR3s leave out the opening cysteine and the closing phenylalanine or tryptophan. Fields, in order: CDR3 protein, V gene, J gene.

AWKGSWRSPLH	TRBV30	TRBJ1-6
ASSRSGGSYNEQF	TRBV6-1	TRBJ2-1
ASREGTGLWNEQF	TRBV27	NA
ASSLSLREGDEQF	TRBV5-1	TRBJ2-1
ASTVGTGDNSPLH	TRBV6-1	TRBJ1-6
ASSYWTGDEQY	TRBV6-2/TRBV6-3	TRBJ2-7
ASTLHTGGRAQY	TRBV6-4	TRBJ2-3
ASSWGFMNTEAF	TRBV5-1	TRBJ1-1
ASSPSNSGNTIY	TRBV14	TRBJ1-3
AWSAGGYQPQH	TRBV30	TRBJ1-5
ASLQGISNQPQH	TRBV6-1	TRBJ1-5
ASSTSGQALSPLH	TRBV7-8	TRBJ1-6
ASSLKRNTEAF	TRBV11-2	TRBJ1-1
ASSQASGELF	TRBV7-3	TRBJ2-2